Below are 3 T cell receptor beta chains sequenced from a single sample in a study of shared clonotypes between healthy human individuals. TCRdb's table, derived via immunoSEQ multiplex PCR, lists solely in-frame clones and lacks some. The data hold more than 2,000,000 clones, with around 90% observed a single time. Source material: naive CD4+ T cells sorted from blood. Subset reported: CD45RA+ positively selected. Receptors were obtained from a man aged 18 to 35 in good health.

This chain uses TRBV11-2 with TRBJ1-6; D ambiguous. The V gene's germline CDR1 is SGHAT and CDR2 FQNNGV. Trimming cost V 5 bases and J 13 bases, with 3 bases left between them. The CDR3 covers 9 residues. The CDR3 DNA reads TGTGCCAGCAGCCCCCCCCTCCACTTT. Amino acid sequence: CASSPPLHF.

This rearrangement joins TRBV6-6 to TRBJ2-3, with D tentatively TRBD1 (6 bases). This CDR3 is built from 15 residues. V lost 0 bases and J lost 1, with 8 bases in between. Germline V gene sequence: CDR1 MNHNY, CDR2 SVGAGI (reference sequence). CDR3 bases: TGTGCCAGCAGTTACTCGGACAGCCGCACAGATACGCAGTATTTT. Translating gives CASSYSDSRTDTQYF.

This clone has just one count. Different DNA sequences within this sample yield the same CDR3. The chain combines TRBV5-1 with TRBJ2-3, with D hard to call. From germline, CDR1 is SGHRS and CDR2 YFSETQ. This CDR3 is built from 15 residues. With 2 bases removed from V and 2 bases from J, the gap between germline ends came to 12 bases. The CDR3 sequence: CASSFPGQSTDTQYF. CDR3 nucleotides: TGCGCCAGCAGCTTCCCGGGCCAATCCACAGATACGCAGTATTTT.